The clone carrying this TCR beta chain has a single count. Germline CDR1 MDHEN, CDR2 SYDVKM. The CDR3 spans 16 residues. Trimming left V 2 bases short and J 7 bases short, with 18 bases between. Clones were read by immunoSEQ multiplex PCR, and TCRdb kept only the in-frame ones, dropping some. The top ten clones hold less than 9.5% of a sample with under 130,000 clones, more than 75% of them seen once. This specimen belongs to a study of T cell responses to AZD1222 COVID-19 vaccine. Study background: Some second doses came at about 4 weeks and others at about 12 weeks; these were pooled.

This receptor was identified in an adult in good health. This chain uses TRBV28 with TRBJ2-4; the D gene is possibly TRBD1 (8 bases). The source was peripheral blood, collected on day 0 of AZD1222 vaccination. CDR3 in amino acids: CASSLRTGRGGNIQYF. The CDR3 bases are TGTGCCAGCAGTTTAAGGACAGGGCGCGGGGGTAACATTCAGTACTTC.